A selection of T cell receptor beta chains follows, all from one sample in a study of shared clonotypes between healthy human individuals. The table came from immunoSEQ multiplex PCR; TCRdb's copy has only in-frame clones and leaves some out. The sample lists 1,500,000 or so clones, around 97% occurring once. The sample consisted of naive CD4+ T cells sorted from blood. These receptors were collected from a man between 25 and 39 years old in good health. Each CDR3 is given with its conserved first and last residue. Each record gives: V gene, clone size, D gene, J gene, CDR3 DNA, CDR3 protein. D genes are given only for firm matches. Where a row states a size, it is once, few, many or the class of an expanded clone; other rows omit it.

V gene: TRBV9
clone size: -
D gene: TRBD2
J gene: TRBJ2-1
CDR3 DNA: TGTGCCAGCAGCGTAGCCGAAAGGGACTACTCCTACAATGAGCAGTTCTTC
CDR3 protein: CASSVAERDYSYNEQFF

V gene: TRBV7-2
clone size: -
D gene: -
J gene: TRBJ2-6
CDR3 DNA: TGTGCCAGCAGCTTAGATGGGGCCAACGTCCTGACTTTC
CDR3 protein: CASSLDGANVLTF

V gene: TRBV6-5
clone size: -
D gene: -
J gene: TRBJ1-2
CDR3 DNA: TGTGCCAGCAGTTACTCGAGACGGGAATATGGCTACACCTTC
CDR3 protein: CASSYSRREYGYTF

V gene: TRBV18
clone size: -
D gene: -
J gene: TRBJ2-7
CDR3 DNA: TGTGCCAGCTCACCACTCGGGACGGGATCGAGCTCCTACGAGCAGTACTTC
CDR3 protein: CASSPLGTGSSSYEQYF

V gene: TRBV5-1
clone size: -
D gene: -
J gene: TRBJ2-4
CDR3 DNA: TGCGCCAGCAGCCTACAAACAACCCATTGGGGGGAAAACATTCAGTACTTC
CDR3 protein: CASSLQTTHWGENIQYF

V gene: TRBV18
clone size: -
D gene: -
J gene: TRBJ1-1
CDR3 DNA: TGTGCCAGCTCACCAAGGGATCTCGGGATGAACACTGAAGCTTTCTTT
CDR3 protein: CASSPRDLGMNTEAFF

V gene: TRBV15
clone size: -
D gene: -
J gene: TRBJ1-3
CDR3 DNA: TGTGCCACCAGCAGAGATCAGTTCGGGACGGGGGGAAACACCATATATTTT
CDR3 protein: CATSRDQFGTGGNTIYF

V gene: TRBV11-2
clone size: -
D gene: TRBD1
J gene: TRBJ2-7
CDR3 DNA: TGTGCCAGCAGCCCGAAAGACCGACAGGGGAGTTCCCACGAGCAGTACTTC
CDR3 protein: CASSPKDRQGSSHEQYF

V gene: TRBV7-9
clone size: -
D gene: -
J gene: TRBJ2-3
CDR3 DNA: TGTGCCAGCAGCTTATTACAGTCCACAGATACGCAGTATTTT
CDR3 protein: CASSLLQSTDTQYF

V gene: TRBV7-9
clone size: -
D gene: TRBD1
J gene: TRBJ2-1
CDR3 DNA: TGTGCCAGCAGCACGGGGACAGGGACCTACAATGAGCAGTTCTTC
CDR3 protein: CASSTGTGTYNEQFF

V gene: TRBV7-9
clone size: -
D gene: -
J gene: TRBJ2-1
CDR3 DNA: TGTGCCAGCAGCCATCGGACGTCGATTGGCAATGAGCAGTTCTTC
CDR3 protein: CASSHRTSIGNEQFF

V gene: TRBV5-6
clone size: -
D gene: -
J gene: TRBJ1-3
CDR3 DNA: TGTGCCAGCAGCCATCCAGGGGTCTCTGGAAACACCATATATTTT
CDR3 protein: CASSHPGVSGNTIYF

V gene: TRBV10-3
clone size: once
D gene: -
J gene: TRBJ2-3
CDR3 DNA: TGTGCCATCAGTGGGACGACAGGCAGGGTAGGCACAGATACGCAGTATTTT
CDR3 protein: CAISGTTGRVGTDTQYF

V gene: TRBV6-5
clone size: -
D gene: -
J gene: TRBJ2-7
CDR3 DNA: TGTGCCAGCGAGGGCCAGGGCTCCTACGAGCAGTACTTC
CDR3 protein: CASEGQGSYEQYF

V gene: TRBV6-5
clone size: -
D gene: -
J gene: TRBJ1-1
CDR3 DNA: TGTGCCAGCAGTGACTCCGGGACACCGAACACTGAAGCTTTCTTT
CDR3 protein: CASSDSGTPNTEAFF

V gene: TRBV19
clone size: -
D gene: -
J gene: TRBJ2-3
CDR3 DNA: TGTGCCAGTAGTATGAAGTGGAAGGGGGTTACAGATACGCAGTATTTT
CDR3 protein: CASSMKWKGVTDTQYF

V gene: TRBV7-9
clone size: -
D gene: -
J gene: TRBJ2-3
CDR3 DNA: TGTGCCAGCAGCCCCAGGGGACACACTAGCACAGATACGCAGTATTTT
CDR3 protein: CASSPRGHTSTDTQYF